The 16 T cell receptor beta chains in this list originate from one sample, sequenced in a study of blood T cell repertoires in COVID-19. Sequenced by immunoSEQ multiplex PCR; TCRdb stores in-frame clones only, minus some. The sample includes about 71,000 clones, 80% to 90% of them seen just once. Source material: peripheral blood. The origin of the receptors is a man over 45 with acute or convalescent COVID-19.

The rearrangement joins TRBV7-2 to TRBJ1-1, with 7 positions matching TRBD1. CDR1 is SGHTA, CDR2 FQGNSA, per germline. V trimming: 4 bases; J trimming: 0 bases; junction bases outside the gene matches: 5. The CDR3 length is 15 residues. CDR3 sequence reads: CASSSYGTVNTEAFF. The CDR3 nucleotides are TGTGCCAGCAGCTCTTACGGGACAGTGAACACTGAAGCTTTCTTT. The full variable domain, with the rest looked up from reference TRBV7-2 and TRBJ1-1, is GAGVSQSPSNKVTEKGKDVELRCDPISGHTALYWYRQSLGQGLEFLIYFQGNSAPDKSGLPSDRFSAERTGGSVSTLTIQRTQQEDSAVYLCASSSYGTVNTEAFFGQGTRLTVV.

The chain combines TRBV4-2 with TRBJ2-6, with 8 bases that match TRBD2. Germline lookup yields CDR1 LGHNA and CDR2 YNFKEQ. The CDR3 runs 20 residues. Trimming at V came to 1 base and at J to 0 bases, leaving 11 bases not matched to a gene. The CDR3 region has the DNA TGTGCCAGCAGCCAAGCAGGTAGAACTAGCGGCCTCTCTGGGGCCAACGTCCTGACTTTC. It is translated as CASSQAGRTSGLSGANVLTF.

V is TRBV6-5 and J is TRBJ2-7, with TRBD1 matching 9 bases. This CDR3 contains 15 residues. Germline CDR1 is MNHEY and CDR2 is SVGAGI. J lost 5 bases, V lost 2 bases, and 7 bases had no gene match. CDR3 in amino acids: CASSYRGQGGDEQYF. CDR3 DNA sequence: TGTGCCAGCAGTTACCGGGGACAGGGTGGAGACGAGCAGTACTTC.

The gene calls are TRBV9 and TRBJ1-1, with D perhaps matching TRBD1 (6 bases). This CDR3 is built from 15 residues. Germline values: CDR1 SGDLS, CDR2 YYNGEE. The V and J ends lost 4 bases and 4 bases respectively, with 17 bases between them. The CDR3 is CASSRSNRVRTEAFF. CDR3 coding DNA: TGTGCCAGCAGCCGCTCCAACAGGGTACGCACTGAAGCTTTCTTT.

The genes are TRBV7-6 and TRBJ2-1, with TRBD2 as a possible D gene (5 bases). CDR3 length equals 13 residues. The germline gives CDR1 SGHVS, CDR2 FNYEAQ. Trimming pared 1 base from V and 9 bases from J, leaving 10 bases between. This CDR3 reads CASSLVGVGEQFF. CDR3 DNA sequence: TGTGCCAGCAGCTTAGTCGGGGTGGGTGAGCAGTTCTTC.

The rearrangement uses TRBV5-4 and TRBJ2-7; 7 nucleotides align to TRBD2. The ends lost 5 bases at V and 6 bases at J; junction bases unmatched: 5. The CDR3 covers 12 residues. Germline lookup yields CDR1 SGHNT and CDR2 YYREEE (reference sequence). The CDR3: CASRVTSFEQYV. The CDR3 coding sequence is TGTGCCAGCAGGGTGACTAGCTTCGAGCAGTACGTC.

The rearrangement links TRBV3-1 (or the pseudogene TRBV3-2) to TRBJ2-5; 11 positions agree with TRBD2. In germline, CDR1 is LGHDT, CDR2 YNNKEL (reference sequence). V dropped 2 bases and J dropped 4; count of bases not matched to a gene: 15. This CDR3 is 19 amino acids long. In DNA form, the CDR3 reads TGTGCCAGCAGCCAAACCGGACTAGCGGGCCCCCAAGGAGTAGAGACCCAGTACTTC. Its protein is CASSQTGLAGPQGVETQYF.

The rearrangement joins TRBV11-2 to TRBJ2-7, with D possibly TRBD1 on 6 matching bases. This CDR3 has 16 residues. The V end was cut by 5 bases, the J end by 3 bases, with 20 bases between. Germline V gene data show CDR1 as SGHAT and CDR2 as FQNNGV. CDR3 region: CASSPDSFLGGYEQYF. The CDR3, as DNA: TGTGCCAGCAGCCCGGACAGCTTCCTAGGGGGCTACGAGCAGTACTTC.

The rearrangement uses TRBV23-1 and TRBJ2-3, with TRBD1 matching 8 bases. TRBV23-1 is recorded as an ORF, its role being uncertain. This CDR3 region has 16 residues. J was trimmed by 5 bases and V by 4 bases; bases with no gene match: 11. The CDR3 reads CASSRVGRGRLDTQYF. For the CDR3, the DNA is TGCGCCAGCAGTCGGGTCGGCAGGGGGCGCTTAGATACGCAGTATTTT.

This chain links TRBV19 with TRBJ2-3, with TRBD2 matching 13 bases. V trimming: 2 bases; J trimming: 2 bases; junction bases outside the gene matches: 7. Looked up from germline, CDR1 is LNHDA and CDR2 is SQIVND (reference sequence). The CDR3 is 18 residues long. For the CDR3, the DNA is TGTGCCAGTAGTATATTAGGACTAGCGGGAGTCCCCACAGATACGCAGTATTTT. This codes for CASSILGLAGVPTDTQYF.

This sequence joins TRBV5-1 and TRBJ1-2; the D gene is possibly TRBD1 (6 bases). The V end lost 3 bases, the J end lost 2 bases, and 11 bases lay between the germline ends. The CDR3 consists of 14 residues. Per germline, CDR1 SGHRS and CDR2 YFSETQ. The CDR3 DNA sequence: TGCGCCAGCAGCTCGGGACACCGAAACTATGGCTACACCTTC. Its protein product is CASSSGHRNYGYTF. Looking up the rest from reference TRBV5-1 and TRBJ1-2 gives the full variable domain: KAGVTQTPRYLIKTRGQQVTLSCSPISGHRSVSWYQQTPGQGLQFLFEYFSETQRNKGNFPGRFSGRQFSNSRSEMNVSTLELGDSALYLCASSSGHRNYGYTFGSGTRLTVV.

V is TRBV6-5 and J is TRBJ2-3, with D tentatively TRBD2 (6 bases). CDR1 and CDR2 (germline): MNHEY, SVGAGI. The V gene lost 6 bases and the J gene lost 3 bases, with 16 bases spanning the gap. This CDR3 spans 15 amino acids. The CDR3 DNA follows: TGTGCCAGCAGGCCGCTGGAGGGCGGTACAGATACGCAGTATTTT. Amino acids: CASRPLEGGTDTQYF.

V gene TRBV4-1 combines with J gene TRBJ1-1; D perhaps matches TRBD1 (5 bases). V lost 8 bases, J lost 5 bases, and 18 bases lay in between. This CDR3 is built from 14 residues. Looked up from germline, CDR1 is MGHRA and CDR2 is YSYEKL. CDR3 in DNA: TGCGCCAGCGGGGCGCCGGACGGGGGGACTGAAGCTTTCTTT. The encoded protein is CASGAPDGGTEAFF.

The CDR3 nucleotides are TGTGCCAGCAGAACAGGGGGTGCGGAGACCCAGTACTTC. Protein: CASRTGGAETQYF. This chain connects TRBV28 to TRBJ2-5, with 8 bases aligning to TRBD1. Germline CDR1 is MDHEN and CDR2 is SYDVKM. Losses at the gene ends were 6 bases for V and 5 bases for J; bases not matched to a gene: 5. This CDR3 comprises 13 residues.

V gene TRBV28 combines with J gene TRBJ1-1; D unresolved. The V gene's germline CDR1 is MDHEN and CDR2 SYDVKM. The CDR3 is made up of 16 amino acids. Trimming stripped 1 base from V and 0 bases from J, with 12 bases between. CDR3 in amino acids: CASSLYSSAVNTEAFF. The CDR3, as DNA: TGTGCCAGCAGTTTATATAGTAGCGCTGTGAACACTGAAGCTTTCTTT.

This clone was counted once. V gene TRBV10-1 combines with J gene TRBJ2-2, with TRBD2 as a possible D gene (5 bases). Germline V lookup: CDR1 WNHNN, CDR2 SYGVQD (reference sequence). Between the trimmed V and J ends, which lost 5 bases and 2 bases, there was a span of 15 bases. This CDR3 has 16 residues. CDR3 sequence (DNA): TGCGCCAGCAGTAGGAGCGGTATGGAAAACACCGGGGAGCTGTTTTTT. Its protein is CASSRSGMENTGELFF.